What follows describes a single T cell receptor beta chain. This entry comes from a study of blood T cell repertoires in COVID-19. Turning to the study itself: Material from acute and convalescent COVID-19 was sourced from the United States, Italy and Spain. PBMCs, B-cell-depleted T cells, or T cells were the source of the cDNA or gDNA that made up the material.

V was cut by 1 base and J by 1 base, with 11 bases left in between. Germline assignment: CDR1 SGHVS and CDR2 FQNEAQ. CDR3 length: 15 amino acids. Study processing details: Estimation of nucleated cell counts was performed using reference gene primer amplification. The repertoire was sequenced with immunoSEQ multiplex PCR; TCRdb's copy has only in-frame clones and lacks some. The DNA gave D and trimming, while V, J and clone size come from that table. The data contain around 430,000 clones, more than 70% of them singletons. Sequencing was carried out using peripheral blood. The clonotype comes from a woman between 45 and 65 years old with COVID-19, enrolled during active disease. V gene TRBV7-8 combines with J gene TRBJ2-7; the D gene is possibly TRBD2 (6 bases). The DNA for the CDR3 is TGTGCCAGCAGCTTAGAAGCGGGCCCTTCCTACGAGCAGTACTTC. Translation gives CASSLEAGPSYEQYF.